What follows are 25 T cell receptor beta chains derived from one specimen sequenced in a study of monozygotic twins with inflammatory bowel disease. TCRdb re-called the 5' RACE reads and catalogs CDR3 proteins one per entry, DNA excluded. The listing records 400,000 or so distinct CDR3 sequences. The specimen sequenced was blood. These receptors were collected from a human donor with ulcerative colitis or Crohn's disease, or a healthy co-twin of an affected twin (not recorded which).

This chain joins TRBV7-6 and TRBJ2-5; TCRdb gives TRBD1 as the D gene, but with no DNA this cannot be confirmed. Germline CDR1 and CDR2: SGHVS and FNYEAQ. The CDR3 spans 15 residues. CDR3 amino acids: CASSLARTGGATQYF.

The rearrangement joins TRBV12-3 or TRBV12-4 to TRBJ1-2; the D gene TCRdb calls, TRBD1, cannot be checked with no DNA. The CDR3 contains 14 residues. The CDR3 loop is CASSDLQGQYGYTF.

The V gene is TRBV5-1, the J gene TRBJ2-2; the D gene TCRdb calls, TRBD2, cannot be checked with no DNA. CDR1 is SGHRS and CDR2 is YFSETQ in the germline V gene. The length of the CDR3 is 17 residues. This CDR3 is CASSPSVRGARNGELFF.

The chain has TRBV7-9 and TRBJ2-2; absent DNA, TCRdb's TRBD2 call cannot be checked. The CDR3 runs to 17 residues. CDR1 and CDR2 (germline): SEHNR, FQNEAQ (reference sequence). The CDR3 spells CASSPTSGGPNTGELFF. Together with reference TRBV7-9 and TRBJ2-2, the CDR3 gives the full variable domain: DTGVSQNPRHKITKRGQNVTFRCDPISEHNRLYWYRQTLGQGPEFLTYFQNEAQLEKSRLLSDRFSAERPKGSFSTLEIQRTEQGDSAMYLCASSPTSGGPNTGELFFGEGSRLTVL.

The rearrangement joins TRBV12-5 to TRBJ1-1. The CDR3 loop spans 12 amino acids. The V gene's germline CDR1 is LGHNT and CDR2 FRNRAP. CDR3 sequence: CASGPAYTEAFF.

This chain connects TRBV29-1 to TRBJ1-4. The germline gives CDR1 SQVTM, CDR2 ANQGSEA. The CDR3 covers 14 residues. The CDR3 spells CSVEELAGHEKLFF.

The gene calls are TRBV3-1 and TRBJ2-3. Germline CDR1 is LGHDT and CDR2 is YNNKEL (reference sequence). This CDR3 spans 17 amino acids. The CDR3 loop is CASSQDIDRRQTDTQYF.

This chain links TRBV12-3 or TRBV12-4 with TRBJ1-2. CDR3 length: 11 residues. The CDR3 spells CASTHGGGYTF.

The CDR3 is CASSSTSGGGDFNSDTQYF. The rearrangement links TRBV5-6 to TRBJ2-3; absent DNA, TCRdb's TRBD2 call cannot be checked. Germline V gene lookup returns CDR1 SGHDT and CDR2 YYEEEE. The length of the CDR3 is 19 residues.

The rearrangement joins TRBV5-6 to TRBJ2-2; TCRdb lists TRBD1, though no DNA is available to test this call. Germline V gene lookup returns CDR1 SGHDT and CDR2 YYEEEE. The CDR3 extends over 13 amino acids. Here the CDR3 reads CASRTGNTGELFF.

This rearrangement joins TRBV12-3 or TRBV12-4 to TRBJ1-2. CDR3 size: 13 residues. This CDR3 is CASSLGGPYGYTF.

The rearrangement joins TRBV27 to TRBJ2-3; the TCRdb call, TRBD2, lacks DNA for checking. Germline CDR1 MNHEY, CDR2 SMNVEV (reference sequence). CDR3 length: 15 amino acids. The CDR3 region is CASVELGTSTDTQYF.

The chain carries TRBV27 and TRBJ1-1. The germline CDR1 and CDR2 sequences are MNHEY and SMNVEV (reference sequence). This CDR3 is 15 amino acids long. This CDR3 is CASSFVPLGNTEAFF.

The rearrangement joins TRBV27 to TRBJ1-1. The CDR3 runs 14 residues. Germline assignment: CDR1 MNHEY and CDR2 SMNVEV (reference sequence). The CDR3 loop reads CASSDQGLNTEAFF.

This chain connects TRBV5-4 to TRBJ2-1; TCRdb reports TRBD1, a call that lacks DNA to check it against. CDR1 SGHNT and CDR2 YYREEE come from the germline V gene (reference sequence). CDR3 length: 13 amino acids. The CDR3: CASSWEGNNEQFF.

This chain links TRBV20-1 with TRBJ1-1. CDR3 size: 11 residues. Germline V gives CDR1 DFQATT, CDR2 SNEGSKA (reference sequence). The CDR3 reads CSAGPNTEAFF.

V is TRBV4-1 and J is TRBJ2-5; TCRdb designates TRBD1, a call that cannot be tested without DNA. This CDR3 spans 19 amino acids. In germline, CDR1 is MGHRA, CDR2 YSYEKL. CDR3 region: CASSQNPPGHPPRGETQYF.

The rearrangement joins TRBV9 to TRBJ1-2; TCRdb gives TRBD1 as the D gene, but with no DNA this cannot be confirmed. CDR3 length: 15 amino acids. Germline V gene data show CDR1 as SGDLS and CDR2 as YYNGEE. CDR3 region: CASSVAIEGGNGYTF.

The V call is TRBV27, the J call TRBJ1-2; TCRdb proposes TRBD1, but this gene call is untestable without DNA. The CDR3 extends over 15 amino acids. The germline V gene encodes CDR1 MNHEY and CDR2 SMNVEV (reference sequence). CDR3 amino acids: CASSLLPGQGSGYTF.

J is TRBJ2-3 and V is TRBV29-1; TCRdb outputs TRBD2, but without DNA this stays unchecked. CDR1 is SQVTM and CDR2 is ANQGSEA in the germline V gene. The CDR3 covers 15 residues. The CDR3 loop is CSVLTSGGLVDTQYF.

This chain connects TRBV30 to TRBJ2-3. Looked up from germline, CDR1 is GTSNPN and CDR2 is SVGIG (reference sequence). The CDR3 contains 15 residues. CDR3 sequence reads: CAWSVGALRTDTQYF.

V usage is TRBV7-9 and J usage is TRBJ2-3. CDR1 SEHNR and CDR2 FQNEAQ come from the germline V gene (reference sequence). CDR3 size: 13 residues. The CDR3 region is CASSFAAADTQYF.

This rearrangement joins TRBV9 to TRBJ2-1; TCRdb's D gene call, TRBD2, goes unchecked for lack of DNA. The germline CDR1 and CDR2 sequences are SGDLS and YYNGEE. The CDR3 sequence is 18 residues long. This CDR3 reads CASSVGAAGASSYNEQFF. The entire variable domain, with the rest obtained from reference TRBV9 and TRBJ2-1, is as follows: DSGVTQTPKHLITATGQRVTLRCSPRSGDLSVYWYQQSLDQGLQFLIQYYNGEERAKGNILERFSAQQFPDLHSELNLSSLELGDSALYFCASSVGAAGASSYNEQFFGPGTRLTVL.

This chain connects TRBV7-2 to TRBJ2-3; TCRdb indicates TRBD2, and absent DNA this call remains unverified. Germline V gene sequence: CDR1 SGHTA, CDR2 FQGNSA. This CDR3 has 16 amino acids. This CDR3 is CASSSASGRTTDTQYF. Full variable domain (remainder filled in from reference TRBV7-2 and TRBJ2-3): GAGVSQSPSNKVTEKGKDVELRCDPISGHTALYWYRQSLGQGLEFLIYFQGNSAPDKSGLPSDRFSAERTGGSVSTLTIQRTQQEDSAVYLCASSSASGRTTDTQYFGPGTRLTVL.

The V gene is TRBV5-1, the J gene TRBJ2-7. Looked up from germline, CDR1 is SGHRS and CDR2 is YFSETQ. The CDR3 has 14 amino acids. This CDR3 reads CASSLDGRTYEQYF.